This T cell receptor (beta chain) came from a study of T-cell reconstitution after alpha-beta-depleted transplantation in children. This clonotype has a handful of counts. What it recognizes is unknown. The CDR3 runs 13 residues. Germline V lookup: CDR1 SNHLY, CDR2 FYNNEI. V lost 8 bases to trimming and J lost 7 bases, with 17 bases between them. Molecular barcoding with unique molecular identifiers was used for the TCRbeta library. MiXCR, run by TCRdb on the PCR reads, gives a single entry per CDR3 protein. This table holds over 90,000 distinct CDR3 sequences, roughly 7.2% found once. Study-level results: Approximately two months post-transplant, alpha-beta T cells reportedly originated from several hundred expanded graft clones. Surviving recipient cells, namely T cells and thymic progenitors, were the source of high day-60 TCRbeta diversity in some patients.

The sequencing used PBMCs, collected before TCRalphabeta/CD19-depleted stem cell transplant. This receptor was obtained from a boy between 2 and 10 years old with acute lymphoblastic leukemia, due to receive a stem cell transplant. The chain recombines TRBV2 with TRBJ1-2, with a tentative D call TRBD1 (5 bases). This chain's CDR3 is CASYRTGLFGYTF. CDR3 sequence (DNA): TGTGCCAGCTACAGAACAGGTCTTTTTGGCTACACCTTC. The full variable domain, in which reference TRBV2 and TRBJ1-2 provide the parts outside the CDR3, is EPEVTQTPSHQVTQMGQEVILRCVPISNHLYFYWYRQILGQKVEFLVSFYNNEISEKSEIFDDQFSVERPDGSNFTLKIRSTKLEDSAMYFCASYRTGLFGYTFGSGTRLTVV.